Listed below are T cell receptor beta chains from one sample, sequenced in a study of human T cells and chemical hapten exposure. TCRdb reanalysed the RACE reads using MiXCR and keeps one entry per CDR3 protein. Of roughly 94,000 distinct CDR3 sequences listed, around 9.3% are singletons. Sequencing used whole blood, obtained in connection with sensitization to the hapten diphenylcyclopropenone (DPC). The receptor source for this set is a woman in her forties with alopecia areata. Some clones in this sample may be carry-over from other donors' samples. Each CDR3 is given with its conserved first and last residue. D genes are given only for firm matches. Only part of the rows carry a size: once, few, many, or a class if the clone is expanded.

cdr3_nt cdr3_aa d_call clone_size j_call v_call
TGCAGTGCCCCTGGACAGGGCTCAGATACGCAGTATTTT CSAPGQGSDTQYF TRBD1 NA TRBJ2-3 TRBV20-1
TGCAGCGTCATCTCGAACCAGGGGAATGAGCAGTTCTTC CSVISNQGNEQFF NA NA TRBJ2-1 TRBV29-1
TGTGCCAGCAGTTTAGCGGGGGTAACTAATGAAAAACTGTTTTTT CASSLAGVTNEKLFF NA NA TRBJ1-4 TRBV12-3/TRBV12-4
TGTGCCAGCAGCCTGGCCGGGGGCTTCTCTGGGGCCAACGTCCTGACTTTC CASSLAGGFSGANVLTF NA many TRBJ2-6 TRBV7-2
TGCGCCAGCAGCCGAACCCGGACAGCCTCCACAGATACGCAGTATTTT CASSRTRTASTDTQYF NA many TRBJ2-3 TRBV4-1
TGTGCCAGCAGCTTAAGTGGACTAGCGGGAGTGGGAGATACGCAGTATTTT CASSLSGLAGVGDTQYF TRBD2 few TRBJ2-3 TRBV7-3
TGCGCCAGCAGCCCCTACAGGGAGGGCACCGGGGAGCTGTTTTTT CASSPYREGTGELFF NA few TRBJ2-2 TRBV4-1
TGTGCCGGCAGTAGCGAAGGGGACAGCGCTCTACTGAACACTGAAGCTTTCTTT CAGSSEGDSALLNTEAFF TRBD1 NA TRBJ1-1 TRBV27
TGTGCCTGGAGCCGCCCCGGGGGCCTAGGAAACACCATATATTTT CAWSRPGGLGNTIYF NA many TRBJ1-3 TRBV30
TGCGCCAGCAGCTTGGGGACAGGCTTTAATTCACCCCTCCACTTT CASSLGTGFNSPLHF TRBD1 NA TRBJ1-6 TRBV5-1
TGTGCCAGCAGCTTAGAGGACAGCCATAATTCACCCCTCCACTTT CASSLEDSHNSPLHF NA NA TRBJ1-6 TRBV7-3
TGTGCCAGCAGCTCAAACAGGGGCATCAACACCGGGGAGCTGTTTTTT CASSSNRGINTGELFF TRBD1 few TRBJ2-2 TRBV5-6
TGTGCCAGCAGCCAAACAGCGGGAGTTAGGAACATTCAGTACTTC CASSQTAGVRNIQYF TRBD2 few TRBJ2-4 TRBV4-2
TGTGCCAGCAGCCTTACAGGGGCCCTCAACAATGAGCAGTTCTTC CASSLTGALNNEQFF TRBD1 few TRBJ2-1 TRBV12-3/TRBV12-4
TGTGCCTGGAGTCCGGGACAGGGCCCTTACTACACCTTC CAWSPGQGPYYTF TRBD1 many TRBJ1-2 TRBV30
TGTGCCAGCGGCTACGTCGCGACTAATGAAAAACTGTTTTTT CASGYVATNEKLFF NA NA TRBJ1-4 TRBV6-2/TRBV6-3
TGTGCCAGCAGTGACGGGCTTGGGACAGGGGGTCTATATGGCTACACCTTC CASSDGLGTGGLYGYTF TRBD1 few TRBJ1-2 TRBV6-4
TGTGCCAGCAGGGGGACTAACCAAGAGACCCAGTACTTC CASRGTNQETQYF TRBD2 many TRBJ2-5 TRBV27
TGCAGTGCTGGGACTAGCGGGAGATCTTTGTTAGAGACCCAGTACTTC CSAGTSGRSLLETQYF TRBD2 NA TRBJ2-5 TRBV20-1
TGTGCCAGCAGTGAAAGCGGGGGGACCGGGGAGCTGTTTTTT CASSESGGTGELFF TRBD2 NA TRBJ2-2 TRBV6-4
TGTGCCAGCAGCGTACAACCGGGCAACCGGCCCGAGGGGACCCAGTACTTC CASSVQPGNRPEGTQYF NA NA TRBJ2-5 TRBV9
TGTGCCAGCAGCCAAGGGGCCTGGGCCCAAGAGACCCAGTACTTC CASSQGAWAQETQYF NA NA TRBJ2-5 TRBV4-2
TGTGCCAGCAGTGCACAGGGGCGGAACACTGAAGCTTTCTTT CASSAQGRNTEAFF TRBD1 many TRBJ1-1 TRBV5-4
TGTGCCAGCAGCTCACTGCCTAGCGGGAGGGAATACAATGAGCAGTTCTTC CASSSLPSGREYNEQFF TRBD2 NA TRBJ2-1 TRBV7-8
TGCAGCGTTGAAGATGGTGGTAAAAACATTCAGTACTTC CSVEDGGKNIQYF NA few TRBJ2-4 TRBV29-1
TGTGCCAGCAGCTCCGGTATGAGCCGGACTAGCGGGATTCAGTTCTTC CASSSGMSRTSGIQFF TRBD2 many TRBJ2-1 TRBV5-4
TGCAGTGCGAGTAGGGGAAGCGAGCAGTTCTTC CSASRGSEQFF NA few TRBJ2-1 TRBV20-1
TGTGCCAGCCGATCACAGGGGAATGAGCAGTTCTTC CASRSQGNEQFF TRBD1 many TRBJ2-1 TRBV6-6
TGTGCCAGCAGGTTAGCGGGAATGCATGAGCAGTTCTTC CASRLAGMHEQFF TRBD2 NA TRBJ2-1 TRBV28
TGCAGTGCTAGCGACAGTCGGGGCAAGTTTAGAGAGACCCAGTACTTC CSASDSRGKFRETQYF NA many TRBJ2-5 TRBV20-1
TGTGCCAGCAGGGGAATGAACACTGAAGCTTTCTTT CASRGMNTEAFF NA many TRBJ1-1 TRBV7-2
TGTGCCAGCAGTGAAGTGTTTTGGGGACAGGGGTCGGACAATGAGCAGTTCTTC CASSEVFWGQGSDNEQFF TRBD1 NA TRBJ2-1 TRBV6-1
TGCAGTGCGGAGAGGACTAGCGGGATCTCAGATACGCAGTATTTT CSAERTSGISDTQYF TRBD2 many TRBJ2-3 TRBV20-1
TGCAGTGCCACCCCGGGGCCCCAGGGCTATAGCAATCAGCCCCAGCATTTT CSATPGPQGYSNQPQHF NA NA TRBJ1-5 TRBV20-1
TGTGCCAGCAGTTACTCATGGACAGGGGACACCTACGAGCAGTACTTC CASSYSWTGDTYEQYF TRBD1 NA TRBJ2-7 TRBV6-5
TGTGCCAGCAGAAGACAGGGCCTCTCGAACACCATATATTTT CASRRQGLSNTIYF TRBD1 many TRBJ1-3 TRBV28
TGTGCCAGCAGTGGGACCGTCTACGAGCAGTACTTC CASSGTVYEQYF NA many TRBJ2-7 TRBV12-3/TRBV12-4
TGTGCCAGCAGTCCCGGGACACCCGAAGCTTTCTTT CASSPGTPEAFF NA many TRBJ1-1 TRBV2
TGTGCCACCCAGAGGCGGGGGCGAGAGACCCAGTACTTC CATQRRGRETQYF NA many TRBJ2-5 TRBV15
TGTGCCAGCAGTTTCCCCCAGGGCAATCAGCCCCAGCATTTT CASSFPQGNQPQHF NA few TRBJ1-5 TRBV6-6
TGTGCCAGCTCACCTCCAGGACTAGCAGGAGATACGCAGTATTTT CASSPPGLAGDTQYF TRBD2 few TRBJ2-3 TRBV18
TGCAGCGTCGAGGGGACGGCTCTCTCCTACAATGTTGAGCAGTTCTTC CSVEGTALSYNVEQFF NA NA TRBJ2-1 TRBV29-1
TGTGCCAGTTCGACAGGGGGCACAGATACGCAGTATTTT CASSTGGTDTQYF TRBD1 few TRBJ2-3 TRBV7-3